This TCR beta chain came from a study of blood T cell repertoires in COVID-19. Study details: Donors in the United States, Italy and Spain gave samples during acute or convalescent COVID-19.

Trimming took 10 bases from V and 0 from J, leaving 15 bases between them. CDR3 size: 15 residues. The germline gives CDR1 ENHRY, CDR2 SYGVKD. Clones were read by immunoSEQ multiplex PCR, and TCRdb kept only the in-frame ones, dropping some. The sample includes about 120,000 clones, about 85% of them seen just once. The sequencing input was peripheral blood. The sequence derives from an elderly man with active or convalescent COVID-19. The rearrangement joins TRBV10-3 to TRBJ2-2, with a tentative D call TRBD2 (6 bases). The CDR3 loop reads CATQEGGTNTGELFF. CDR3 DNA sequence: TGTGCCACCCAGGAGGGCGGGACGAACACCGGGGAGCTGTTTTTT.